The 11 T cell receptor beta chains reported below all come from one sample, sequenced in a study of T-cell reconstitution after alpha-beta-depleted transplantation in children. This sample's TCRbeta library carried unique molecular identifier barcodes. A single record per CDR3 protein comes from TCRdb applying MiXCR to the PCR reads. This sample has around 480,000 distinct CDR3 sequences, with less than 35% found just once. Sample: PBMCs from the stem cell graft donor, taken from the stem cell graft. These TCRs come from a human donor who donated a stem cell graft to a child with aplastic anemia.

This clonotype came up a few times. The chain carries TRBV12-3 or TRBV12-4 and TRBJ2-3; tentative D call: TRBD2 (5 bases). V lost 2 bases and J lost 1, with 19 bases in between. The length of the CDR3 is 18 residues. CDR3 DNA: TGTGCCAGCAGTTTAAGTGGCAGTCCTAGCTGGGGCACAGATACGCAGTATTTT. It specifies CASSLSGSPSWGTDTQYF.

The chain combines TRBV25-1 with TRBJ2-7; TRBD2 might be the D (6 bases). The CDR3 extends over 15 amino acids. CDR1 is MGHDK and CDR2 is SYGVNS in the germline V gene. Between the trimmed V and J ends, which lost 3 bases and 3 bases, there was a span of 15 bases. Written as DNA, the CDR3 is TGTGCCAGCAGTGAGGGGAGGTTCCCTCACTACGAGCAGTACGTC. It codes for CASSEGRFPHYEQYV.

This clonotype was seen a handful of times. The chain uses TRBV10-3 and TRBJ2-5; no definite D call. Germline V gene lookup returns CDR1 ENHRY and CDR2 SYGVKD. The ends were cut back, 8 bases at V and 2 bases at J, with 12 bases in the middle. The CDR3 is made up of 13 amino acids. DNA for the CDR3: TGTGCCATCTGGGTAGAAACACAAGAGACCCAGTACTTC. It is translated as CAIWVETQETQYF.

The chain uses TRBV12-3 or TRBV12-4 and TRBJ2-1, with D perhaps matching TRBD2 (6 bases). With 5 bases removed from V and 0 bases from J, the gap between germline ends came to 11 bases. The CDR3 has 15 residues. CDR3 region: CASSQTGVSYNEQFF. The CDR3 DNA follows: TGTGCCAGCAGTCAAACGGGGGTCTCCTACAATGAGCAGTTCTTC.

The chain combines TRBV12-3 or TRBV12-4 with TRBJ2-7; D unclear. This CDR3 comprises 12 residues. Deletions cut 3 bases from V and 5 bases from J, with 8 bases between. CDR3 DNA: TGTGCCAGCAGTTTTAAGTCCCACGAGCAGTACGTC. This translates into CASSFKSHEQYV.

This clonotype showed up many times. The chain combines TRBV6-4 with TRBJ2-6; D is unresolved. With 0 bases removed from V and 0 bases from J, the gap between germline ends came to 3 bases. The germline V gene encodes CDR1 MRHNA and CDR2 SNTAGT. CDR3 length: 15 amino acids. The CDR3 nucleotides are TGTGCCAGCAGTGACTCGGCCTCTGGGGCCAACGTCCTGACTTTC. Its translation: CASSDSASGANVLTF.

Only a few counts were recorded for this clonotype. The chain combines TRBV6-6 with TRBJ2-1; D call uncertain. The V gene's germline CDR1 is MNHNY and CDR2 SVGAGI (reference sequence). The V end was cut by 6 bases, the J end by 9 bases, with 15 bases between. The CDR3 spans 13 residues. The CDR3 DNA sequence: TGTGCCAGCAGCACCCCCAGCGTAGTTGAGCAGTTCTTC. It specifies CASSTPSVVEQFF.

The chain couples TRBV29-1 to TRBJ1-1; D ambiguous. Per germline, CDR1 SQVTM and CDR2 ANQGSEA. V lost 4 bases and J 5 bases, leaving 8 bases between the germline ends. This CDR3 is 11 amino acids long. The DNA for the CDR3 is TGCAGCGTTGCCACCCCTACTGAAGCTTTCTTT. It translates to CSVATPTEAFF.

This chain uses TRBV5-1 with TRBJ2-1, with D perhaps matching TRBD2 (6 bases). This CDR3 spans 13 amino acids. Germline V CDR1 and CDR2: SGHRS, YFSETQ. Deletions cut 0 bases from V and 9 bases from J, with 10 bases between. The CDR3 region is CASSLELAREQFF. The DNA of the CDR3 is TGCGCCAGCAGCTTGGAACTAGCCCGTGAGCAGTTCTTC.

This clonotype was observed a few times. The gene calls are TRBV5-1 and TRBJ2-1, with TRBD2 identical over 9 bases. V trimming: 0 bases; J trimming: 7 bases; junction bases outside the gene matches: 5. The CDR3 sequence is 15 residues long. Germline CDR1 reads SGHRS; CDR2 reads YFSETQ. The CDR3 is CASSLAGLALNEQFF. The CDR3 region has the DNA TGCGCCAGCAGCTTGGCGGGACTAGCTCTTAATGAGCAGTTCTTC.

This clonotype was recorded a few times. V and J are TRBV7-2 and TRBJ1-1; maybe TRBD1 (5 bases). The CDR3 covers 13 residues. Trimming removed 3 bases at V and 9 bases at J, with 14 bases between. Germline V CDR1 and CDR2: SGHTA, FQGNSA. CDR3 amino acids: CASSFGAGPQAFF. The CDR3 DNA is TGTGCCAGCAGCTTTGGGGCCGGGCCCCAAGCTTTCTTT.